Sequencing of this T cell receptor beta chain was carried out in a study of T cell responses to AZD1222 COVID-19 vaccine. Remarks on this clone: Its cognate antigen is unknown.

The germline V and J ends were trimmed by 6 bases and 5 bases, with 11 bases remaining between them. The CDR3 is 13 amino acids. Germline CDR1 SGHAT, CDR2 FQNNGV. Here immunoSEQ multiplex PCR was the method, and the copy in TCRdb shows in-frame clones only, minus some. The sample has more than 110,000 clones, 88% seen once. General study findings and limits: CD4 TCRs linked to vaccination spanned spike, dominating at 160-218 and 743-854. Clonal diversity was possibly underestimated, and the donors were mostly white British, with more females.

This specimen consisted of peripheral blood, obtained 28 days after the second AZD1222 dose. The receptor comes from an adult who received the AZD1222 COVID-19 vaccine. The gene calls are TRBV11-2 and TRBJ2-1; D remains ambiguous. In DNA, the CDR3 is TGTGCCAGCAGGGGGTCTCAAAACAATGAGCAGTTCTTC. Translation gives CASRGSQNNEQFF.